One and the same sample provided the 29 T cell receptor beta chains below, sequenced in a study of regulatory T cells in long-lasting Graves disease. Libraries of TCR beta came from iRepertoire HTBI primers plus Arm-PCR of CDR3 regions. TCRdb reanalysed the multiplex PCR reads using MiXCR and keeps one entry per CDR3 protein. The repertoire holds more than 650,000 distinct CDR3 sequences, with 30% as singletons. Time point: persistent/refractory GD, antithyroid drugs over 5 years with positive TRAb. PBMC-derived RNA was used for the TCR library. Material: peripheral blood mononuclear cells (PBMCs), obtained when the disease was refractory, from a patient treated with antithyroid drugs. These receptors came from a female donor with Graves disease.

J is TRBJ1-1 and V is TRBV9; no definite D call. The CDR3 covers 14 residues. V lost 4 bases to trimming and J lost 6 bases, with 16 bases between them. Looked up from germline, CDR1 is SGDLS and CDR2 is YYNGEE. CDR3 DNA: TGTGCCAGCAGCCCCCACGGACGAGGTTCTGAAGCTTTCTTT. Its protein is CASSPHGRGSEAFF.

The chain combines TRBV5-1 with TRBJ2-7; 10 bases fit TRBD1. There are 15 residues in the CDR3. Germline CDR1 is SGHRS and CDR2 is YFSETQ. V dropped 1 base and J dropped 5; count of bases not matched to a gene: 6. The CDR3 loop reads CASSLSGQGYDEQYF. The CDR3 DNA reads TGCGCCAGCAGCTTGTCGGGACAGGGGTATGACGAGCAGTACTTC.

The chain uses TRBV20-1 and TRBJ1-5; 7 positions agree with TRBD1. The germline V gene has CDR1 DFQATT and CDR2 SNEGSKA (reference sequence). Trimming took 6 bases from V and 2 from J; bases not matched to a gene: 7. The CDR3 extends over 14 amino acids. The CDR3, as DNA: TGCAGTGCCCGGGCAGGGGGTGGCAATCAGCCCCAGCATTTT. Amino acids: CSARAGGGNQPQHF.

This clonotype was found a few times. The chain recombines TRBV24-1 with TRBJ2-1; maybe TRBD2 (5 bases). This CDR3 is built from 16 residues. Germline CDR1 reads KGHDR; CDR2 reads SFDVKD. Trimming removed 4 bases from V and 3 bases from J, with 15 bases in between. CDR3 residues: CATSDPKAESYNEQFF. The CDR3 DNA follows: TGTGCCACCAGTGACCCCAAAGCGGAGAGCTACAATGAGCAGTTCTTC.

This clonotype appeared many times. The chain couples TRBV7-3 to TRBJ1-1; 7 bases match TRBD1. This CDR3 contains 13 residues. After removal of 5 bases from V and 1 base from J, the junction contained 1 base not matched to a gene. Per the germline V gene, CDR1 is SGHTA and CDR2 is FQGTGA. The CDR3 loop reads CASSRDRNTEAFF. The CDR3 nucleotides are TGTGCCAGCAGCAGGGACAGGAACACTGAAGCTTTCTTT.

In its sample, this clonotype was seen a few times. The V call is TRBV7-9, the J call TRBJ1-1, with 8 positions matching TRBD1. This CDR3 has 15 residues. The junction had 3 bases not matched to a gene; V was cut back by 1 base and J by 2 bases. Germline-derived CDR1 and CDR2 are SEHNR and FQNEAQ (reference sequence). In DNA form, the CDR3 reads TGTGCCAGCAGCTTAGTCAGGGGGCGAAACACTGAAGCTTTCTTT. Translating it yields CASSLVRGRNTEAFF.

The J gene is TRBJ2-7, the V gene TRBV6-1; maybe TRBD1 (6 bases). The length of the CDR3 is 13 residues. Germline V gene sequence: CDR1 MNHNS, CDR2 SASEGT. For the CDR3, the DNA is TGTGCAACAGGGTGGCAGGATGACTACGAGCAGTACTTC. Its protein is CATGWQDDYEQYF.

This clonotype has ten or more counts. V usage is TRBV6-1 and J usage is TRBJ2-7, with 7 bases matching TRBD1. Germline V gene data show CDR1 as MNHNS and CDR2 as SASEGT. V dropped 4 bases and J dropped 3; count of bases not matched to a gene: 6. This CDR3 comprises 14 residues. This chain's CDR3 is CASSGRDRGYEQYF. CDR3 bases: TGTGCCAGCAGTGGCCGGGACAGAGGCTACGAGCAGTACTTC.

V gene TRBV6-1 combines with J gene TRBJ2-2; 7 bases agree with TRBD1. The germline V gene encodes CDR1 MNHNS and CDR2 SASEGT. V lost 6 bases and J lost 6; bases outside the gene matches: 13. There are 16 residues in the CDR3. Here the CDR3 reads CASRRDSSTLSGELFF. CDR3 bases: TGTGCCAGCAGGAGGGACAGTTCTACACTATCCGGGGAGCTGTTTTTT.

The gene calls are TRBV10-3 and TRBJ1-2, with a possible D match to TRBD1 (5 bases). CDR1 is ENHRY and CDR2 is SYGVKD in the germline V gene. CDR3 length equals 15 residues. V gave up 6 bases and J gave up 4 bases, with 18 bases separating them. CDR3 DNA: TGTGCCATCAGAACGGGGACGGGCCAGTCCTATGGCTACACCTTC. It translates to CAIRTGTGQSYGYTF.

The rearrangement uses TRBV2 and TRBJ2-1; the match to TRBD2 covers 11 bases. The CDR3 is 14 residues long. Per germline, CDR1 SNHLY and CDR2 FYNNEI. V lost 6 bases to trimming and J lost 5 bases; unmatched junction nucleotides: 3. CDR3 sequence reads: CASRGTSGNNEQFF. DNA of the CDR3: TGTGCCAGCAGGGGGACTAGCGGTAACAATGAGCAGTTCTTC.

This clonotype was seen a handful of times. The chain couples TRBV7-9 to TRBJ1-2; possibly TRBD1 for D (5 bases). The CDR3 is 14 residues long. V was shortened by 4 bases and J by 4 bases, with 13 bases between the two germline ends. The germline CDR1 and CDR2 sequences are SEHNR and FQNEAQ (reference sequence). The CDR3: CASSSDIGPYGYTF. The CDR3 nucleotides are TGTGCCAGCAGCTCGGACATCGGCCCCTATGGCTACACCTTC.

The chain joins TRBV7-9 to TRBJ1-2; D unresolved. V shed 4 bases and J shed 8 bases, with 11 bases lying between them. This CDR3 is 12 amino acids long. CDR1 and CDR2 from the germline V gene are SEHNR and FQNEAQ (reference sequence). CDR3: CASSSRPGGYTF. DNA for the CDR3: TGTGCCAGCAGCTCCCGCCCGGGGGGCTACACCTTC. Looking up the rest from reference TRBV7-9 and TRBJ1-2 gives the full variable domain: DTGVSQNPRHKITKRGQNVTFRCDPISEHNRLYWYRQTLGQGPEFLTYFQNEAQLEKSRLLSDRFSAERPKGSFSTLEIQRTEQGDSAMYLCASSSRPGGYTFGSGTRLTVV.

There are a few counts of this clonotype. The chain has TRBV27 and TRBJ2-4, with 9 positions matching TRBD1. The CDR3 has 15 residues. The trim removed 1 base at V and 7 bases at J, leaving 5 bases unmatched. CDR1 is MNHEY and CDR2 is SMNVEV in the germline V gene (reference sequence). Here the CDR3 DNA reads TGTGCCAGCAGTTTATACGGGACAGGGTGGAACATTCAGTACTTC. It yields the protein CASSLYGTGWNIQYF.

At least ten counts were recorded for this clonotype. This chain joins TRBV9 and TRBJ1-1; no clear D. CDR1 and CDR2 (germline): SGDLS, YYNGEE. Trimming removed 4 bases from V and 3 bases from J, with 10 bases in between. This CDR3 region has 13 residues. The CDR3 coding sequence is TGTGCCAGCAGCAAAGGGAGGGACACTGAAGCTTTCTTT. Encoded protein: CASSKGRDTEAFF.

The rearrangement joins TRBV20-1 to TRBJ1-1, with a tentative D call TRBD1 (5 bases). CDR1 and CDR2 (germline): DFQATT, SNEGSKA (reference sequence). The CDR3 extends over 12 amino acids. V lost 5 bases to trimming and J lost 4 bases, with 11 bases between them. The CDR3 region has the DNA TGCAGTGCTGGTCGGACACCCACTGAAGCTTTCTTT. Its protein product is CSAGRTPTEAFF.

This clonotype came up a few times. DNA of the CDR3: TGTGCCAGCAGCATTGACCCTAGCGGGAAGAACACCGGGGAGCTGTTTTTT. It encodes CASSIDPSGKNTGELFF. The chain combines TRBV9 with TRBJ2-2; 9 bases map to TRBD2. The CDR3 consists of 17 residues. The ends lost 4 bases at V and 1 base at J; junction bases unmatched: 8. Germline V gene lookup returns CDR1 SGDLS and CDR2 YYNGEE. The complete variable domain, with remaining parts taken from reference TRBV9 and TRBJ2-2, reads DSGVTQTPKHLITATGQRVTLRCSPRSGDLSVYWYQQSLDQGLQFLIQYYNGEERAKGNILERFSAQQFPDLHSELNLSSLELGDSALYFCASSIDPSGKNTGELFFGEGSRLTVL.

In its sample, this clonotype was seen a few times. V gene TRBV5-1 combines with J gene TRBJ1-5, with 7 positions matching TRBD1. V gave up 0 bases and J gave up 5 bases; unmatched junction bases: 5. Germline lookup yields CDR1 SGHRS and CDR2 YFSETQ. The CDR3 is 15 amino acids. The CDR3 loop is CASSLAGQWHQPQHF. The DNA of the CDR3 is TGCGCCAGCAGCTTGGCGGGACAGTGGCATCAGCCCCAGCATTTT.

This clonotype was recorded many times. The chain is built from TRBV7-2 and TRBJ2-5; 7 nucleotides line up with TRBD2. The CDR3 covers 13 residues. The junction had 4 bases not matched to a gene; V was cut back by 8 bases and J by 1 base. The germline V gene has CDR1 SGHTA and CDR2 FQGNSA. The CDR3 DNA follows: TGTGCCAGCTCGAGCGGGGCCCAAGAGACCCAGTACTTC. This encodes CASSSGAQETQYF. Together with reference TRBV7-2 and TRBJ2-5, the CDR3 gives the full variable domain: GAGVSQSPSNKVTEKGKDVELRCDPISGHTALYWYRQSLGQGLEFLIYFQGNSAPDKSGLPSDRFSAERTGGSVSTLTIQRTQQEDSAVYLCASSSGAQETQYFGPGTRLLVL.

V is TRBV28 and J is TRBJ1-5, with D possibly being TRBD1 (6 bases). CDR1 is MDHEN and CDR2 is SYDVKM in the germline V gene. Trimming took 7 bases from V and 7 from J, leaving 17 bases between them. CDR3 length: 14 residues. In nucleotides, the CDR3 is TGTGCCAGCACACGAGGGACAAGTAGCCAGCCCCAGCATTTT. This sequence encodes CASTRGTSSQPQHF.

This clonotype came up many times. The chain combines TRBV27 with TRBJ1-2; D is uncertain. V lost 1 base to trimming and J lost 8 bases, with 11 bases between them. The CDR3 spans 13 residues. CDR1 MNHEY and CDR2 SMNVEV come from the germline V gene (reference sequence). In DNA form, the CDR3 reads TGTGCCAGCAGTTTATATGGGGAGCGGGGCTACACCTTC. This codes for CASSLYGERGYTF.

This chain joins TRBV5-5 and TRBJ1-5, with D unclear. Germline assignment: CDR1 SGHKS and CDR2 YYEKEE (reference sequence). CDR3 length: 15 amino acids. V was pared by 0 bases and J by 6 bases, with 13 bases between. Here the CDR3 DNA reads TGTGCCAGCAGCTTGGCGGCGGCATCGAGTCAGCCCCAGCATTTT. Its protein is CASSLAAASSQPQHF.

This clonotype was found a few times. This sequence joins TRBV2 and TRBJ2-5, with 7 nucleotides matching TRBD2. CDR1 is SNHLY and CDR2 is FYNNEI in the germline V gene. The CDR3 contains 16 residues. The ends lost 7 bases at V and 1 base at J; junction bases unmatched: 12. This chain's CDR3 is CASIRRVTSIQETQYF. The CDR3 DNA follows: TGTGCCAGCATTCGGAGAGTGACTAGCATCCAAGAGACCCAGTACTTC.

The chain combines TRBV6-5 with TRBJ2-7, with a possible D match to TRBD2 (6 bases). Trimming pared 2 bases from V and 3 bases from J, leaving 17 bases between. Germline CDR1 and CDR2: MNHEY and SVGAGI. This CDR3 contains 16 residues. As DNA, the CDR3 is TGTGCCAGCAGTTACGCTGGGGGGTTCGCAAACTACGAGCAGTACTTC. This codes for CASSYAGGFANYEQYF.

In this sample, this clonotype turned up many times. The chain employs TRBV24-1 and TRBJ2-5; D call uncertain. Germline CDR1 is KGHDR and CDR2 is SFDVKD. CDR3 size: 11 residues. Trimming left V 1 base short and J 5 bases short, with 1 base between. CDR3 nucleotides: TGTGCCACCAGTGATTTTGAGACCCAGTACTTC. It specifies CATSDFETQYF.

This clonotype was detected many times. V gene TRBV28 combines with J gene TRBJ1-2; D is undetermined. This CDR3 has 17 amino acids. V was trimmed by 1 base and J by 2 bases, leaving 17 bases between them. Per germline, CDR1 MDHEN and CDR2 SYDVKM. CDR3 sequence (DNA): TGTGCCAGCAGTTTATCCCTGGGCGGGGAAAAAAACTATGGCTACACCTTC. As protein: CASSLSLGGEKNYGYTF.

This clonotype occurred a few times. The V gene is TRBV27, the J gene TRBJ1-6; D uncertain. The V gene lost 6 bases and the J gene lost 8 bases, with 11 bases spanning the gap. The CDR3 runs to 13 residues. Germline CDR1 MNHEY, CDR2 SMNVEV (reference sequence). The CDR3 nucleotides read TGTGCCAGCAGCATAACATGGGATTCACCCCTCCACTTT. It yields the protein CASSITWDSPLHF.

This clonotype has more than one count but fewer than ten. This chain joins TRBV29-1 and TRBJ2-2; a possible D gene is TRBD1 (6 bases). The CDR3 is 16 amino acids. Germline V gene lookup returns CDR1 SQVTM and CDR2 ANQGSEA. V lost 4 bases, J lost 6 bases, and 21 bases lay in between. The CDR3 here is CSVGSPEEWGPGELFF. DNA of the CDR3: TGCAGCGTTGGAAGCCCCGAAGAATGGGGGCCCGGGGAGCTGTTTTTT.

The J gene is TRBJ2-2, the V gene TRBV7-3; 13 bases are a match to TRBD2. Germline loops: CDR1 SGHTA, CDR2 FQGTGA. Losses at the gene ends were 2 bases for V and 6 bases for J; bases not matched to a gene: 12. The CDR3 has 19 residues. For the CDR3, the DNA is TGTGCCAGCAGCTTACCCCCACTTCGACTAGCGGGAGGTGCCGGGGAGCTGTTTTTT. This gives the protein CASSLPPLRLAGGAGELFF.